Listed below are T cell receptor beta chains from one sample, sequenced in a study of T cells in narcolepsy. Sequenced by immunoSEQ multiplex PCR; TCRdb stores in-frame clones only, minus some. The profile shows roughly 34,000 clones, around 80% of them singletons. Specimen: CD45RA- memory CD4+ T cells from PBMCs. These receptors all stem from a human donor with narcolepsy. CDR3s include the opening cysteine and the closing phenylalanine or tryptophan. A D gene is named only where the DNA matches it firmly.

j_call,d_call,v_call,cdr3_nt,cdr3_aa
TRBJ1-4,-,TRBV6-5,TGTGCCAGCAGCCCCTGGGCGGGATACGGTGAAAAACTGTTTTTT,CASSPWAGYGEKLFF
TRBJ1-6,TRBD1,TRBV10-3,TGTGCCATCAGTACGAGGACAGGGTCGGAAAATTCACCCCTCCACTTT,CAISTRTGSENSPLHF
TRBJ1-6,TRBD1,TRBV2,TGTGCCAGCACTCCGGGACAGGGTTATTCACCCCTCCACTTT,CASTPGQGYSPLHF
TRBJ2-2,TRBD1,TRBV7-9,TGTGCCAGCAGCTTACTTGGGACAGGGCCTGGCGGGGAGCTGTTTTTT,CASSLLGTGPGGELFF
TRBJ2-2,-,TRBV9,TGTGCCAGCAGCGTAGGTCAGCCCACCGGGGAGCTGTTTTTT,CASSVGQPTGELFF
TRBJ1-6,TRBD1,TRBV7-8,TGTGCCAGCAGCTTACGTCAGGGGGCTAGCTCACCCCTCCACTTT,CASSLRQGASSPLHF
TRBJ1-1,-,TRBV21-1,TGTGCCAGCAGCAAAGAGCTGGGGTGCACTGAAGCTTTCTTT,CASSKELGCTEAFF
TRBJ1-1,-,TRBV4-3,TGCGCCAGCAGCCAAGAGAGGGGTGCGACAGGCCCCCTGAACACTGAAGCTTTCTTT,CASSQERGATGPLNTEAFF
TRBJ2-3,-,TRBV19,TGTGCCAGTAGTATGGGGCAGGCTAGCACAGATACGCAGTATTTT,CASSMGQASTDTQYF
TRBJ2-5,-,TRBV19,TGTGCCAGTAGCTGGGTTAGCGGTGGGAAACAAGAGACCCAGTACTTC,CASSWVSGGKQETQYF